This TCR beta chain was sequenced in a study of human T cells and chemical hapten exposure. Study overall: Patch tests of 0.01% DPC on the upper back were read at 6 days.

TCRdb recomputed calls from the RACE reads with MiXCR, one row per CDR3 protein. The data hold 75,000 to 90,000 distinct CDR3 sequences, with about 6.8% observed a single time. This clonotype turned up a few times. Noted time point: patch test 1, 2 weeks after DPC sensitization. Treatment denoted: therapeutic diphenylcyclopropenone sensitization with weekly scalp DPC. At every patch-test visit, blood was drawn before the patch test was applied. The V and J ends lost 5 bases and 3 bases, in that order; junction bases with no gene match: 7. The CDR3 is 17 residues long. This sequence joins TRBV12-3 or TRBV12-4 and TRBJ2-5; TRBD2 matches at 15 bases. The sequences come from whole blood, collected in connection with sensitization to the hapten diphenylcyclopropenone (DPC). This sequence was found in a young woman with alopecia areata. Some clones in this sample may be carry-over from other donors' samples. CDR3 bases: TGTGCCAGCAGTCTTGGGACTAGCGGGGGGACTAAAGAGACCCAGTACTTC. Translating it yields CASSLGTSGGTKETQYF.